Following are 16 T cell receptor beta chains from one sample sequenced in a study of tumor and adjacent non-tumor tissue in lung cancer. This sample's RNA came from whole unsorted tissue. Three rounds of nested PCR, following a modified ARM-PCR protocol, produced the TCRbeta library. TCRdb reanalysed the multiplex PCR reads using MiXCR and keeps one entry per CDR3 protein. In the table there are 91,000 or so distinct CDR3 sequences, around 71% of which are singletons. The source material was lung tumor tissue. The source is a man aged 60 to 69 with non-small cell lung cancer.

For this clonotype: Germline is not matched at one junction end, which may reflect a read error. The rearrangement joins TRBV11-2 to TRBJ2-5; D uncertain. Germline CDR1 and CDR2: SGHAT and FQNNGV. The CDR3 is 16 residues long. Written as DNA, the CDR3 is TGTGCCAGCAGCTTAGACGGACCAGCCGTCCAAGCGACCCAGTACTTC. The encoded protein is CASSLDGPAVQATQYF.

A word on this clonotype: The junction departs from the called germline gene at one end, perhaps through a read error. The rearrangement links TRBV5-1 to TRBJ2-5, with TRBD2 as a possible D gene (6 bases). The CDR3 covers 13 residues. Germline-derived CDR1 and CDR2 are SGHRS and YFSETQ. The CDR3 DNA reads as TGCGCCAGCAGCATTCGACTAGGAGAGACCCATTACTTC. This translates into CASSIRLGETHYF.

Of note for this clonotype: This may stem from a read error, because a much larger clone lies one nucleotide away. The rearrangement joins TRBV20-1 to TRBJ1-6; D may be TRBD1 (6 bases). The CDR3 extends over 15 amino acids. The V gene's germline CDR1 is DFQATT and CDR2 SNEGSKA (reference sequence). V was trimmed by 2 bases and J by 7 bases, leaving 15 bases between them. DNA of the CDR3: TGCAGTGCTAGAACCAAGGGGGTCAGGAATTCACCCCTCCACTTT. Its translation: CSARTKGVRNSPLHF.

The V gene is TRBV11-2, the J gene TRBJ2-2, with TRBD2 as a possible D gene (5 bases). Germline V gene sequence: CDR1 SGHAT, CDR2 FQNNGV. This CDR3 region has 16 residues. V was cut by 10 bases and J by 0 bases, with 18 bases left in between. The CDR3 is CATNPGTFANTGELFF. The CDR3 DNA follows: TGTGCCACGAATCCGGGAACGTTCGCGAACACCGGGGAGCTGTTTTTT.

The sample holds a few counts of this clonotype. Compared with germline, one end of the junction differs, possibly owing to a read error. The chain joins TRBV6-1 to TRBJ1-5, with unresolved D. The CDR3 contains 14 residues. The V gene's germline CDR1 is MNHNS and CDR2 SASEGT. Written as DNA, the CDR3 is TGTGCCAGCAGTCAAGCGACCGCCGGTCAGCCCCAGCATTTT. Its translation is CASSQATAGQPQHF.

Remarks on this clonotype: A single base separates this from a much larger clone, so it may be a read error. The rearrangement joins TRBV20-1 to TRBJ2-7, with D possibly being TRBD1 (6 bases). There are 14 residues in the CDR3. Germline loops: CDR1 DFQATT, CDR2 SNEGSKA (reference sequence). The DNA for the CDR3 is TGCAGTTCTAGACCGATGGGGGCCTCCTACGAGCAGTACTTC. It is translated as CSSRPMGASYEQYF.

The V gene is TRBV29-1, the J gene TRBJ2-4; 8 bases align to TRBD1. The V gene's germline CDR1 is SQVTM and CDR2 ANQGSEA. The CDR3 contains 16 residues. V lost 0 bases to trimming and J lost 0 bases; unmatched junction nucleotides: 4. DNA for the CDR3: TGCAGCGTTGAAGATGTTGACAGGGGAGCCAAAAACATTCAGTACTTC. This codes for CSVEDVDRGAKNIQYF. The whole variable domain, filled in from reference TRBV29-1 and TRBJ2-4, reads SAVISQKPSRDICQRGTSLTIQCQVDSQVTMMFWYRQQPGQSLTLIATANQGSEATYESGFVIDKFPISRPNLTFSTLTVSNMSPEDSSIYLCSVEDVDRGAKNIQYFGAGTRLSVL.

On this clonotype: Compared with germline, one end of the junction differs, possibly owing to a read error. The rearrangement joins TRBV11-2 to TRBJ2-1, with TRBD2 identical over 7 bases. The CDR3 is 18 residues long. Per the germline V gene, CDR1 is SGHAT and CDR2 is FQNNGV. CDR3 sequence (DNA): TGTGCCAGCAGCTTGAGAAACAGCGGGACGGGGAAATACAGTGAGCAGTTCTTC. This codes for CASSLRNSGTGKYSEQFF. Using reference TRBV11-2 and TRBJ2-1 for the parts outside the CDR3, the full variable domain is EAGVAQSPRYKIIEKRQSVAFWCNPISGHATLYWYQQILGQGPKLLIQFQNNGVVDDSQLPKDRFSAERLKGVDSTLKIQPAKLEDSAVYLCASSLRNSGTGKYSEQFFGPGTRLTVL.

As for this clonotype: The junction differs from germline at one of its ends, possibly a read error. The chain combines TRBV4-2 with TRBJ2-5, with 8 bases identical to TRBD1. Germline V gene data show CDR1 as LGHNA and CDR2 as YNFKEQ. The CDR3 runs 15 residues. The DNA of the CDR3 is TGTGCCAACAGCCAAAACAGGGGGATGGGGGAGATCCAGTACTTC. Its protein product is CANSQNRGMGEIQYF.

This clonotype has only a few counts. A much larger clone is a single base away; this may be a read error. The chain links TRBV6-1 to TRBJ2-5; the D call may be TRBD1 or TRBD2 (5 bases each). The CDR3 has 15 residues. CDR1 and CDR2 (germline): MNHNS, SASEGT. V was pared by 8 bases and J by 2 bases, with 18 bases between. As DNA, the CDR3 is TGTGCCAGCGCATTTACGCGGGCAGGGCAAGAGACCCAGTACTTC. Translated: CASAFTRAGQETQYF.

On this clonotype itself: At one boundary the junction diverges from the germline segment, which might be a read error. The rearrangement joins TRBV4-1 to TRBJ1-5, with D hard to call. The CDR3 has 16 amino acids. The germline gives CDR1 MGHRA, CDR2 YSYEKL. Here the CDR3 DNA reads TGCGCCATCAGCAAAGACCGGGTAGGTAGCAATCAGCCCCAGCATTTT. As protein: CAISKDRVGSNQPQHF.

On this clonotype: A much larger clone sits a single nucleotide away, making a read error possible. This rearrangement joins TRBV28 to TRBJ2-1; 7 nucleotides match TRBD1. This CDR3 spans 17 amino acids. Germline CDR1 reads MDHEN; CDR2 reads SYDVKM. Here the CDR3 reads CVTSPSRGHRSYNEQFF. The CDR3 region has the DNA TGTGTCACCTCCCCTTCGAGGGGGCATCGCAGCTACAATGAGCAGTTCTTC.

This clonotype was detected only once. Compared with germline, one end of the junction differs, possibly owing to a read error. The chain has TRBV14 and TRBJ1-6, with D possibly matching TRBD1 (5 bases). Germline CDR1 reads SGHDN; CDR2 reads FVKESK. CDR3 size: 15 residues. The CDR3 bases are TGTGCCAGCAGTCAAGGGCGGGGGTGGAATTCGCCCCTCTACTTT. This translates into CASSQGRGWNSPLYF.

The chain couples TRBV6-2 or TRBV6-3 to TRBJ2-7; the D gene is possibly TRBD1 (6 bases). Deletions cut 10 bases from V and 7 bases from J, with 20 bases between. Germline lookup yields CDR1 MNHEY and CDR2 SVGEGT. This CDR3 contains 13 residues. The CDR3 sequence: CANRYREGYEQYF. Here the CDR3 DNA reads TGTGCCAACAGGTACAGGGAAGGCTATGAGCAGTACTTC.

This sequence joins TRBV6-5 and TRBJ1-5, with TRBD1 identical over 10 bases. From germline, CDR1 is MNHEY and CDR2 SVGAGI. This CDR3 has 15 residues. V trimming: 5 bases; J trimming: 11 bases; junction bases outside the gene matches: 12. CDR3 in amino acids: CASSMDRGGNRSQHF. The CDR3, as DNA: TGTGCCAGCAGTATGGACAGGGGGGGGAATCGGTCCCAGCATTTT.

The V and J genes are TRBV6-5 and TRBJ2-2, with D possibly being TRBD1 (6 bases). Trimming stripped 7 bases from V and 14 bases from J, with 23 bases between. Germline V lookup: CDR1 MNHEY, CDR2 SVGAGI. The CDR3 runs to 14 residues. CDR3 nucleotides: TGTGCCAGCAAACGGACAGTTGGCGCCGTGGAACTGTTTTTT. It is translated as CASKRTVGAVELFF.